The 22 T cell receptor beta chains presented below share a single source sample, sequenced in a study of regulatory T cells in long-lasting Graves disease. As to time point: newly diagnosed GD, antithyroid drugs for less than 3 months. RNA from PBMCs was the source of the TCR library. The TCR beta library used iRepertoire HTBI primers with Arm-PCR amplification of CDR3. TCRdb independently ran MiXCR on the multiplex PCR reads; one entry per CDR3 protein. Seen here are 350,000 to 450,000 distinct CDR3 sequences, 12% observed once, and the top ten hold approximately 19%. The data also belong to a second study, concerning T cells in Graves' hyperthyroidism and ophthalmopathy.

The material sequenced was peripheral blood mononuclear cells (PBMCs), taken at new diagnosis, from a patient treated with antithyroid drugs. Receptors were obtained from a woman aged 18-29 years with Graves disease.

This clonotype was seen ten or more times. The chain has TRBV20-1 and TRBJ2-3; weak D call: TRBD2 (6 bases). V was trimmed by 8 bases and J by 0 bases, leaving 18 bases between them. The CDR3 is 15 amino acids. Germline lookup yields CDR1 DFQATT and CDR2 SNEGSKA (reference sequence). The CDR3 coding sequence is TGCAGTCAGCTTAGCGGTATTACTAGCACAGATACGCAGTATTTT. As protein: CSQLSGITSTDTQYF.

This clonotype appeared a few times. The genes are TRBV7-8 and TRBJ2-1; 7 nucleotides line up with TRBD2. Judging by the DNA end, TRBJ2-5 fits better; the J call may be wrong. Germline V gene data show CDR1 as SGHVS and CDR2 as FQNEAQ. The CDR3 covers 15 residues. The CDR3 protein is CASNPHAGVVETQYF. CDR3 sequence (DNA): TGTGCCAGCAACCCTCACGCGGGGGTGGTAGAGACCCAGTACTTC.

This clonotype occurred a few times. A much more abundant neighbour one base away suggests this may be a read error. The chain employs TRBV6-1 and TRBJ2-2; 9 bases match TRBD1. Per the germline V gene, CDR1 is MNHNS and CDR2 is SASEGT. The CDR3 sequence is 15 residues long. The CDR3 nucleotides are TGTGCCAGCAGACGATACAGGGGGCTTGCCGGGGAGCCGTTTTTT. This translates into CASRRYRGLAGEPFF.

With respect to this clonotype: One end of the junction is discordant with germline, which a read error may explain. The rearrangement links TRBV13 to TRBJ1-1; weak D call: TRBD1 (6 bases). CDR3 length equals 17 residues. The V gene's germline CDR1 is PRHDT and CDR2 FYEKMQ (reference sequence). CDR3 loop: CASSPVGGAPRYTEAFF. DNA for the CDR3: TGCGCCAGCAGCCCTGTGGGGGGGGCCCCCCGCTACACTGAAGCTTTCTTT.

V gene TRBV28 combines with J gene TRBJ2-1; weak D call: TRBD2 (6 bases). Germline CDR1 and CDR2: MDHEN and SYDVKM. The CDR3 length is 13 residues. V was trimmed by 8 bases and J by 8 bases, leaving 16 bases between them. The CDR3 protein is CASESGSPHEQFF. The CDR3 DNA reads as TGTGCCAGCGAATCCGGGAGCCCCCATGAGCAGTTCTTC.

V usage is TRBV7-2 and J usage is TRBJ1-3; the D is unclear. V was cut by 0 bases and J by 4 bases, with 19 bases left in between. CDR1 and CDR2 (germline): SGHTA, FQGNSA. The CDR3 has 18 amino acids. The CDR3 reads CASSLANILVPEGNTIYF. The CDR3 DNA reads TGTGCCAGCAGCTTAGCAAACATACTCGTGCCTGAGGGAAACACCATATATTTT. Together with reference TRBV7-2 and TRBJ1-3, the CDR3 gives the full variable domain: GAGVSQSPSNKVTEKGKDVELRCDPISGHTALYWYRQSLGQGLEFLIYFQGNSAPDKSGLPSDRFSAERTGGSVSTLTIQRTQQEDSAVYLCASSLANILVPEGNTIYFGEGSWLTVV.

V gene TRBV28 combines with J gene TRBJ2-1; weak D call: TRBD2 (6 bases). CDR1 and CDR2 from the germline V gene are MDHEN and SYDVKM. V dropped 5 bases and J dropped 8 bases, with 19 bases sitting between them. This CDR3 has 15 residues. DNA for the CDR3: TGTGCCAGCAGTCTCCGGGACTTATTAGGCGATGAGCAGTTCTTC. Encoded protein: CASSLRDLLGDEQFF.

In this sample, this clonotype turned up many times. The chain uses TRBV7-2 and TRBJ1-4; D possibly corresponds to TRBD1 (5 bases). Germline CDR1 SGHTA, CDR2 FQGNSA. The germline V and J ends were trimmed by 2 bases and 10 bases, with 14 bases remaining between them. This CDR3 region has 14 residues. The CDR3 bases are TGTGCCAGCAGCTTACGCAGGGTGGGTGCAAAACTGTTTTTT. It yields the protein CASSLRRVGAKLFF.

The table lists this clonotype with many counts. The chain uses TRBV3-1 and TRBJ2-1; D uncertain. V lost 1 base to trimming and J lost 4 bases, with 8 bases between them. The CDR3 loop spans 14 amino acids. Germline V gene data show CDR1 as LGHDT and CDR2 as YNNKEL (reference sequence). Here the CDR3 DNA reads TGTGCCAGCAGCCAAGCGGCAGCATACAATGAGCAGTTCTTC. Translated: CASSQAAAYNEQFF.

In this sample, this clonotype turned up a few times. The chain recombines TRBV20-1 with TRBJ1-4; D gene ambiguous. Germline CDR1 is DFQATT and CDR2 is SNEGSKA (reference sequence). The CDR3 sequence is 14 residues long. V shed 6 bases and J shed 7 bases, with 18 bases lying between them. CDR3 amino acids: CSALKVGFGEKLFF. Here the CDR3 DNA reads TGCAGTGCCCTCAAGGTGGGGTTCGGTGAAAAACTGTTTTTT.

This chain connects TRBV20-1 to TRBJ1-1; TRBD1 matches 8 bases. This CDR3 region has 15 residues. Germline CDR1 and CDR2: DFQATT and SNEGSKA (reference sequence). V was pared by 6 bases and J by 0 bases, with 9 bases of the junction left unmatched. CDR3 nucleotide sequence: TGCAGTGCCGACAGGGGAGGTAAGATGAACACTGAAGCTTTCTTT. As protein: CSADRGGKMNTEAFF.

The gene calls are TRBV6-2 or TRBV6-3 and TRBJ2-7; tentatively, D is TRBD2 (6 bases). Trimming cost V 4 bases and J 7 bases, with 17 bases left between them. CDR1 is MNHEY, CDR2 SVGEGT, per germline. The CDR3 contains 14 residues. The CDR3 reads CASSFSGGASEQYV. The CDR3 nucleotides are TGTGCCAGCAGTTTTAGCGGAGGGGCCTCGGAGCAGTACGTC.

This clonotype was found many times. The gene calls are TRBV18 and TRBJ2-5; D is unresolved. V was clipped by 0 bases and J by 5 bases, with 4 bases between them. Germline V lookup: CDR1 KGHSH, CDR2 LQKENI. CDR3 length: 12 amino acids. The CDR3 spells CASSPPGETQYF. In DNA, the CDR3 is TGTGCCAGCTCACCACCGGGTGAGACCCAGTACTTC. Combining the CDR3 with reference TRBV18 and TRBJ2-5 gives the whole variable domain NAGVMQNPRHLVRRRGQEARLRCSPMKGHSHVYWYRQLPEEGLKFMVYLQKENIIDESGMPKERFSAEFPKEGPSILRIQQVVRGDSAAYFCASSPPGETQYFGPGTRLLVL.

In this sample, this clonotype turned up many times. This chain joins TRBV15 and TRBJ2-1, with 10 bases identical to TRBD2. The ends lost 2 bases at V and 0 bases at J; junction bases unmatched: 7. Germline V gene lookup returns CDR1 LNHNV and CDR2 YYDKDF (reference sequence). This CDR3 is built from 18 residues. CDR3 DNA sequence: TGTGCCACCAGCAGATCCGGACTAGCGGTTAGCTCCTACAATGAGCAGTTCTTC. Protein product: CATSRSGLAVSSYNEQFF. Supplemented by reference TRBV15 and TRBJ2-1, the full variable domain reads DAMVIQNPRYQVTQFGKPVTLSCSQTLNHNVMYWYQQKSSQAPKLLFHYYDKDFNNEADTPDNFQSRRPNTSFCFLDIRSPGLGDTAMYLCATSRSGLAVSSYNEQFFGPGTRLTVL.

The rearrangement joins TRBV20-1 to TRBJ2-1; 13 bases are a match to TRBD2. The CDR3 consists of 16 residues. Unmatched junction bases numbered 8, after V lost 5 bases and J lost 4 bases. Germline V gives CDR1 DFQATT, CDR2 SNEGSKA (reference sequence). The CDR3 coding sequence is TGCAGTGCTGCGTCCGGGACTAGCGGGGCATACAATGAGCAGTTCTTC. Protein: CSAASGTSGAYNEQFF.

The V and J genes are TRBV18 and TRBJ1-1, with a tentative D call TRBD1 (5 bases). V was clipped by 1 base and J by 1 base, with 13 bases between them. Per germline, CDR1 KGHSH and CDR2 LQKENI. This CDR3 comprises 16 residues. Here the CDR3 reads CASSPLWARANTEAFF. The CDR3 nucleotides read TGTGCCAGCTCACCACTGTGGGCCAGGGCGAACACTGAAGCTTTCTTT.

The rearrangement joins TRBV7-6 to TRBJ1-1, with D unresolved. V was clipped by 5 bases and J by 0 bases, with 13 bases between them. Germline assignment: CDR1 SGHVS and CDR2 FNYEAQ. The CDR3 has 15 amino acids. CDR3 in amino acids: CASSPSMALNTEAFF. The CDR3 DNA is TGTGCCAGCAGCCCATCCATGGCCCTGAACACTGAAGCTTTCTTT.

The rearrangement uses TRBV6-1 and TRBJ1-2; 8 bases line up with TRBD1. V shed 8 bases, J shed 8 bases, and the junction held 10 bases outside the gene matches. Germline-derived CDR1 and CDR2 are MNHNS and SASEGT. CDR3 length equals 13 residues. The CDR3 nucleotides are TGTGCCAGCCAGACAGGGGCCTTAGGGGGCTACACCTTC. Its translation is CASQTGALGGYTF.

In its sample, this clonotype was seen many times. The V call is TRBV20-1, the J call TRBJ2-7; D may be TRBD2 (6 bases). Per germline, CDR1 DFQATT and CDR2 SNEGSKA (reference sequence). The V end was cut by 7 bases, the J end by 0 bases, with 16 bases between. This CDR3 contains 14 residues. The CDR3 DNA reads TGCAGTGTTTCTCTGGCGGGGCCCTCCTACGAGCAGTACTTC. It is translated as CSVSLAGPSYEQYF.

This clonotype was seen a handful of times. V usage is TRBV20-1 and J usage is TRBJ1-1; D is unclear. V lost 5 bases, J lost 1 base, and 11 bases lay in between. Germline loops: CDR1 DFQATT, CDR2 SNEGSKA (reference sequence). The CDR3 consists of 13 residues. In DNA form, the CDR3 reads TGCAGTGCTTGGTCGGAGAAGAACACTGAAGCTTTCTTT. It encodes CSAWSEKNTEAFF.

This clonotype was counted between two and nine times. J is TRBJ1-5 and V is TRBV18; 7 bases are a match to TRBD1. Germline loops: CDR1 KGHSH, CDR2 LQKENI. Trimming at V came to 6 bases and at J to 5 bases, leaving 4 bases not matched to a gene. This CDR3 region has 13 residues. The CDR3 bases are TGTGCCAGCTCGGGACAGCAAGATCAGCCCCAGCATTTT. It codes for CASSGQQDQPQHF.

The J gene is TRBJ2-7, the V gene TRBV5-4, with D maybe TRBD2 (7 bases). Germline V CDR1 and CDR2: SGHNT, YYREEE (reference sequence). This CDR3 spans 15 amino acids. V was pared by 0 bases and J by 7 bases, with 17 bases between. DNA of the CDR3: TGTGCCAGCAGCTTGGGAGGGGGGGGCCTTGGAGAGCAGTACGTC. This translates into CASSLGGGGLGEQYV.